This entry describes one T cell receptor (beta chain). This clonotype came up a few times. No cognate antigen has been identified for it. There are no base qualities to consult, and no much larger clone falls within one base. These data are taken from a study of T cells in Graves' hyperthyroidism and ophthalmopathy (dated by TCRdb to between 2018 and 2021). Regarding the study in general: Peripheral blood was collected at initial diagnosis, before any treatment. Thyroid tissue and blood T-cell repertoires from roughly six Graves' hyperthyroidism patients were also compared in the study. Whether ophthalmopathy could be predicted prospectively was tested in an independent validation cohort made up of 18 to 20 hyperthyroidism patients plus 17 patients who later progressed to ophthalmopathy. To identify distinguishing TCR V-J signatures, a discovery cohort of around 100 patients was used, comprising 40 to 45 with Graves' ophthalmopathy and around 57 with stable Graves' hyperthyroidism. The roughly 91 discovery patients were randomly split 7:3 into training and test sets. Once sampling was done, hyperthyroidism patients were given methimazole at a starting dose of 30 mg daily, whereas ophthalmopathy patients were given high-dose intravenous methylprednisolone. TCR Vbeta CDR3 sequencing of fewer than 150 peripheral blood samples (roughly 41 ophthalmopathy, roughly 74 hyperthyroidism and 17 progressor patients) is reported in the paper.

Overall study results and their limits: In cross-validation, a model built on a 13 V-J signature told ophthalmopathy apart from stable hyperthyroidism with just under 90% sensitivity and about 81% specificity, and in testing the same model reached 80%/75%. Blood samples also contained most of the expanded thyroid clonotypes (frequency above 0.001), which suggests that blood repertoires may reflect thyroid immune responses. In validation, the model predicted progression to ophthalmopathy a median of 6.5 months before onset, with about 64% sensitivity and about 72% specificity. Sample size was not statistically predetermined, and blinding of investigators to group allocation was not performed.

The TCR beta CDR3 regions were amplified from RNA transcripts. A first-round RT-PCR of the TCR CDR3 used the HTBI primer set with the Qiagen OneStep RT-PCR kit. A second multiplex PCR round built the libraries, followed by size selection and purification. Paired-end sequencing of the libraries was performed with 100 bp reads on an Illumina HiSeq2000. The source study handled its data this way. SOAPnuke was used to process the raw data, with reads discarded if the reads contained adapters or uncalled bases, had a mean Phred below 15, or lacked an exact constant-primer or identifier match. COPE v1.2.5 was used to merge high-quality paired reads, and clonotypes were defined as unique nucleotide sequences. Clonotypes were aligned to IMGT TRBV, TRBD and TRBJ reference segments using MiTCR v1.1. The analysis was restricted to V-J combinations with a frequency above 0.0001, which together covered approximately 99% of the repertoires. A TCS score was defined as the ratio of F50 (clonal expansion) to E x V (chaos), with BLOSUM62-based TCRdist applied between CDR3 peptides within each V-J. Welch's t-statistics and random forest reduced just over 500 V-J features to 13, which were used in a naive Bayes classifier (R e1071). In-frame beta chains were kept once TCRdb had trimmed the public reads at Q25 with fastp and called clones with MiXCR. Every entry covers one CDR3 protein and lists the most common genes and DNA from its rows. Clone size and V and J calls follow TCRdb, not the original study. The sample yields a few hundred thousand distinct CDR3 sequences; over 15% were counted once. Approximately 15% of the sample is held by the ten biggest clonotypes.

Ophthalmopathy patients had moderately to severely active disease, with a Clinical Activity Score of 3 or more, a NOSPECS grade of 4 or more, and a disease duration of less than 3 months. The study excluded patients with uncontrolled infections, other autoimmune diseases, pregnancy or lactation. Diagnoses were established on the basis of clinical symptoms, serum thyroxine and TRAb, thyroid ultrasound, and orbital computed tomography. PBMCs were isolated from approximately 10 ml of fresh peripheral blood by Ficoll-Paque density gradient centrifugation. Trizol reagent was used to extract total RNA, and RNA quality was then checked on an Agilent 2100 Bioanalyzer. The CDR3 measures 14 amino acids from cysteine to phenylalanine. The read is trimmed to its CDR3 DNA, 42 bases read in frame from base 1. V is clipped by 5 bases and J by 0 bases, and the sequence between their germline boundaries is 10 bases long. Taken from the germline V gene (reference sequence), the CDR1 and CDR2 loops are PRHDT and FYEKMQ.

The sequencing input was blood. This chain joins TRBV13 to TRBJ1-2, with the D gene not confidently named. The receptor was derived from a woman aged 18-35 years with Graves' ophthalmopathy. The DNA sequence reads TGTGCCAGCAGCGCAGTGCCGGCTAACTATGGCTACACCTTC. It translates to CASSAVPANYGYTF.